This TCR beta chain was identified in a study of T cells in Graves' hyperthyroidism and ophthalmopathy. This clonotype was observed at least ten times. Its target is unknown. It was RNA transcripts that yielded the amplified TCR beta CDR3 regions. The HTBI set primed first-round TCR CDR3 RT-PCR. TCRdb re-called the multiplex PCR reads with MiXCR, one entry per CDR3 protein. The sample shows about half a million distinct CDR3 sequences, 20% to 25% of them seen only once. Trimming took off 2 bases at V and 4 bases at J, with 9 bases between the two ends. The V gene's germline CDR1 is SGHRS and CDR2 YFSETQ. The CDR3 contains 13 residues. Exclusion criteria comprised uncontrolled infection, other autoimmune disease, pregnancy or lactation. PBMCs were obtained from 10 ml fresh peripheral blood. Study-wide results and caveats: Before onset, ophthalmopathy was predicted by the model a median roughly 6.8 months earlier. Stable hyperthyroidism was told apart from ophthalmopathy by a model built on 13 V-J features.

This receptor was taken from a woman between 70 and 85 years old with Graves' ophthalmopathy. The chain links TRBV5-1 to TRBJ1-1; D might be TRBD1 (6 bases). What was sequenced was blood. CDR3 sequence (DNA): TGCGCCAGCAGCTTACAGGGATCCACTGAAGCTTTCTTT. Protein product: CASSLQGSTEAFF.